This T cell receptor (beta chain) came from a study of Ad26.COV2.S vaccination and SARS-CoV-2 variants. The treatment denotes: about 20 received Ad26.COV2.S at low or high dose, single or two shots; several received placebo; per-sample allocation not given. Day 63 after the first vaccine or placebo injection was the time point for sampling. Profiled with immunoSEQ multiplex PCR; TCRdb holds only in-frame clones, not every one. The sample holds around 450,000 clones, about 89% seen once. There are 15 residues in the CDR3. Germline CDR1 is KGHSH and CDR2 is LQKENI. Deletions cut 4 bases from V and 0 bases from J, with 12 bases between.

This chain uses TRBV18 with TRBJ1-1; perhaps TRBD1 as D (6 bases). This specimen was peripheral blood, taken in a trial of Ad26.COV2.S vaccine versus placebo. The receptor comes from a person between 18 and 65 years old who received the Ad26.COV2.S COVID-19 vaccine or a placebo. The CDR3 region has the DNA TGTGCCAGCTCACTCGGGACACATATGAACACTGAAGCTTTCTTT. Translation: CASSLGTHMNTEAFF.